Following are 29 T cell receptor beta chains from one sample sequenced in a study of T cell responses to AZD1222 COVID-19 vaccine (dated by TCRdb to about 2021). This sample's time point label indicates: about 28 days (+/-7) after the second vaccine dose. The method was the immunoSEQ multiplex PCR assay. The source is immuneACCESS, and TCRdb retained only in-frame sequences with V and J called. Part of the clones is not carried over; for the studies checked, unresolved V genes explain less than half of this, and the remainder is unexplained. The sample includes more than 80,000 clones, with 90% observed a single time. Of the sample, less than 9.5% falls within the top ten clones. The sample was peripheral blood, taken 28 days after the second AZD1222 dose. These receptors were obtained from an adult who received the AZD1222 COVID-19 vaccine.

J is TRBJ1-5 and V is TRBV18, with TRBD1 matching over 8 bases. The germline CDR1 and CDR2 sequences are KGHSH and LQKENI. This CDR3 has 16 residues. Trimming took 3 bases from V and 3 from J; bases not matched to a gene: 7. CDR3 amino acids: CASSPIMTGDNQPQHF. DNA for the CDR3: TGTGCCAGCTCACCGATAATGACAGGGGACAATCAGCCCCAGCATTTT.

V usage is TRBV25-1 and J usage is TRBJ1-6, with a possible D match to TRBD1 (6 bases). Trimming took 8 bases from V and 7 from J, leaving 15 bases between them. Germline loops: CDR1 MGHDK, CDR2 SYGVNS. This CDR3 has 14 amino acids. CDR3 loop: CASLAPGQNSPLHF. The CDR3 region has the DNA TGTGCCAGCCTAGCACCGGGACAAAATTCACCCCTCCACTTT.

The count of this clone is one. The genes are TRBV7-9 and TRBJ1-4; D may be TRBD1 (6 bases). There are 15 residues in the CDR3. The germline gives CDR1 SEHNR, CDR2 FQNEAQ (reference sequence). The V end lost 5 bases, the J end lost 5 bases, and 15 bases lay between the germline ends. CDR3 sequence (DNA): TGTGCCAGCAGCCCCCAACAGGGCCTAAATGAAAAACTGTTTTTT. Residues: CASSPQQGLNEKLFF.

The chain combines TRBV2 with TRBJ1-2; D is perhaps TRBD1 (5 bases). The CDR3 is 13 amino acids. The ends were cut back, 8 bases at V and 6 bases at J, with 16 bases in the middle. Germline CDR1 reads SNHLY; CDR2 reads FYNNEI. The CDR3 loop reads CASLEWGEDGYTF. The CDR3 nucleotides are TGTGCCAGCCTTGAATGGGGGGAGGATGGCTACACCTTC.

The V gene is TRBV6-6, the J gene TRBJ1-2; tentatively, D is TRBD1 (5 bases). Trimming shortened V by 5 bases and J by 0 bases, and 22 bases separated the two germline ends. The CDR3 sequence is 18 residues long. Germline lookup yields CDR1 MNHNY and CDR2 SVGAGI (reference sequence). The CDR3 reads CASSLTRGRSPSNYGYTF. Written as DNA, the CDR3 is TGTGCCAGCAGTCTTACCCGGGGACGGAGCCCGTCTAACTATGGCTACACCTTC.

The V call is TRBV7-2, the J call TRBJ2-2; the D is unclear. V was cut by 1 base and J by 4 bases, with 4 bases left in between. This CDR3 has 13 residues. In germline, CDR1 is SGHTA, CDR2 FQGNSA. CDR3 in amino acids: CASSLDTTGELFF. CDR3 DNA: TGTGCCAGCAGCTTAGACACCACCGGGGAGCTGTTTTTT.

The chain is built from TRBV25-1 and TRBJ1-2; D uncertain. The CDR3 has 12 residues. The V and J ends lost 3 bases and 4 bases respectively, with 6 bases between them. Germline V CDR1 and CDR2: MGHDK, SYGVNS. The CDR3 DNA reads TGTGCCAGCAGTGATGAGGGCTATGGCTACACCTTC. This sequence encodes CASSDEGYGYTF.

This chain uses TRBV7-3 with TRBJ1-1; D unresolved. The CDR3 is made up of 13 amino acids. The ends were cut back, 0 bases at V and 4 bases at J, with 6 bases in the middle. The germline V gene has CDR1 SGHTA and CDR2 FQGTGA. CDR3 protein: CASSLTQATEAFF. DNA for the CDR3: TGTGCCAGCAGCTTAACCCAGGCCACTGAAGCTTTCTTT. Full variable domain (remainder filled in from reference TRBV7-3 and TRBJ1-1): GAGVSQTPSNKVTEKGKYVELRCDPISGHTALYWYRQSLGQGPEFLIYFQGTGAADDSGLPNDRFFAVRPEGSVSTLKIQRTERGDSAVYLCASSLTQATEAFFGQGTRLTVV.

V gene TRBV7-3 combines with J gene TRBJ2-3, with unresolved D. The V gene lost 6 bases and the J gene lost 0 bases, with 13 bases spanning the gap. This CDR3 has 15 residues. The germline V gene encodes CDR1 SGHTA and CDR2 FQGTGA. The CDR3 DNA reads TGTGCCAGCAGTCAAGGTCCGACCAGCACAGATACGCAGTATTTT. Translated: CASSQGPTSTDTQYF. The variable domain in full, completed from reference TRBV7-3 and TRBJ2-3, reads GAGVSQTPSNKVTEKGKYVELRCDPISGHTALYWYRQSLGQGPEFLIYFQGTGAADDSGLPNDRFFAVRPEGSVSTLKIQRTERGDSAVYLCASSQGPTSTDTQYFGPGTRLTVL.

This sequence joins TRBV6-5 and TRBJ1-1; possibly TRBD1 for D (5 bases). The length of the CDR3 is 13 residues. Trimming removed 7 bases at V and 5 bases at J, with 14 bases between. Germline-derived CDR1 and CDR2 are MNHEY and SVGAGI. The CDR3 region has the DNA TGTGCCAGCAATCCAGGGAGTAGGACTGAAGCTTTCTTT. It translates to CASNPGSRTEAFF.

The V call is TRBV14, the J call TRBJ2-7; D is unclear. The CDR3 runs 13 residues. The V gene's germline CDR1 is SGHDN and CDR2 FVKESK. V was shortened by 4 bases and J by 4 bases, with 11 bases between the two germline ends. CDR3: CASSRQQGYEQYF. The CDR3 nucleotides are TGTGCCAGCAGCCGACAACAAGGATACGAGCAGTACTTC.

V gene TRBV7-3 combines with J gene TRBJ2-7; a weak D match, TRBD2 (6 bases). Germline CDR1 SGHTA, CDR2 FQGTGA. The CDR3 runs 13 residues. V lost 5 bases to trimming and J lost 3 bases, with 11 bases between them. The CDR3 is CASSAGLDYEQYF. Here the CDR3 DNA reads TGTGCCAGCAGCGCGGGACTCGACTACGAGCAGTACTTC.

The sample holds one count of this clone. The V call is TRBV7-3, the J call TRBJ2-5; D may be TRBD2 (6 bases). The V and J ends lost 3 bases and 5 bases respectively, with 13 bases between them. Per germline, CDR1 SGHTA and CDR2 FQGTGA. The CDR3 is made up of 14 amino acids. CDR3 region: CASSFLGGRETQYF. The CDR3 bases are TGTGCCAGCAGCTTTCTTGGAGGGCGCGAGACCCAGTACTTC.

The chain couples TRBV19 to TRBJ1-2; D might be TRBD1 (5 bases). The CDR3 spans 15 residues. CDR1 is LNHDA and CDR2 is SQIVND in the germline V gene (reference sequence). With 6 bases removed from V and 10 bases from J, the gap between germline ends came to 24 bases. CDR3 DNA sequence: TGTGCCAGTAGGGACGCAGGGCCCGTTTTGGGGGACTACACCTTC. This gives the protein CASRDAGPVLGDYTF.

This clone was counted a single time. The CDR3 is CASSSTGGGNSPLHF. DNA for the CDR3: TGTGCCAGCAGTTCAACAGGGGGCGGGAATTCACCCCTCCACTTT. The chain uses TRBV28 and TRBJ1-6, with 9 bases that match TRBD1. The CDR3 sequence is 15 residues long. Trimming took 4 bases from V and 7 from J; bases not matched to a gene: 5. Germline lookup yields CDR1 MDHEN and CDR2 SYDVKM.

The chain joins TRBV27 to TRBJ1-5; D is undetermined. This CDR3 is 13 amino acids long. The germline V gene encodes CDR1 MNHEY and CDR2 SMNVEV (reference sequence). With 5 bases removed from V and 2 bases from J, the gap between germline ends came to 7 bases. The CDR3 DNA sequence: TGTGCCAGCAGTCTCACAGGCAATCAGCCCCAGCATTTT. Translation gives CASSLTGNQPQHF.

J is TRBJ2-3 and V is TRBV12-3 or TRBV12-4; D not resolved. V dropped 5 bases and J dropped 5 bases, with 5 bases sitting between them. The CDR3 spans 11 residues. This CDR3 reads CASSIIDTQYF. The CDR3 bases are TGTGCCAGCAGTATAATAGATACGCAGTATTTT.

The V gene is TRBV6-5, the J gene TRBJ2-7; 7 bases line up with TRBD1. Germline V gene lookup returns CDR1 MNHEY and CDR2 SVGAGI. The trim removed 7 bases at V and 1 base at J, leaving 10 bases unmatched. This CDR3 contains 15 residues. CDR3 in DNA: TGTGCCAGCACCTCCGGGACAGCAACTTCCTACGAGCAGTACTTC. Translated, it gives CASTSGTATSYEQYF.

This sequence joins TRBV6-5 and TRBJ1-1, with unresolved D. The CDR3 totals 13 residues. Trimming removed 6 bases at V and 7 bases at J, with 15 bases between. The germline V gene has CDR1 MNHEY and CDR2 SVGAGI. The CDR3 bases are TGTGCCAGCAGCAAAAGTATCCGGGGTGAAGCTTTCTTT. It translates to CASSKSIRGEAFF.

The CDR3 sequence is CASTPTWSRGYGYTF. CDR3 sequence (DNA): TGTGCCAGCACCCCCACATGGTCCCGGGGCTATGGCTACACCTTC. This chain joins TRBV2 and TRBJ1-2; D is unresolved. Germline V gene lookup returns CDR1 SNHLY and CDR2 FYNNEI. The CDR3 sequence is 15 residues long. V was clipped by 7 bases and J by 4 bases, with 19 bases between them.

V is TRBV27 and J is TRBJ2-7, with D possibly TRBD1 on 5 matching bases. Per germline, CDR1 MNHEY and CDR2 SMNVEV (reference sequence). V was pared by 3 bases and J by 2 bases, with 11 bases between. The length of the CDR3 is 14 residues. The CDR3 sequence: CASSFLQDPYEQYF. CDR3 nucleotide sequence: TGTGCCAGCAGTTTTCTACAGGACCCCTACGAGCAGTACTTC.

The chain uses TRBV5-6 and TRBJ2-2, with 8 bases matching TRBD1. From germline, CDR1 is SGHDT and CDR2 YYEEEE. Trimming cost V 1 base and J 4 bases; bases outside gene matches: 6. The CDR3 spans 16 residues. The CDR3 coding sequence is TGTGCCAGCAGCTTGACAGGGGGTGCGAGCACCGGGGAGCTGTTTTTT. Translating gives CASSLTGGASTGELFF. The variable domain in full, with the rest retrieved from reference TRBV5-6 and TRBJ2-2, is DAGVTQSPTHLIKTRGQQVTLRCSPKSGHDTVSWYQQALGQGPQFIFQYYEEEERQRGNFPDRFSGHQFPNYSSELNVNALLLGDSALYLCASSLTGGASTGELFFGEGSRLTVL.

The gene calls are TRBV9 and TRBJ2-7; 7 positions agree with TRBD1. CDR3 length: 14 amino acids. CDR1 is SGDLS, CDR2 YYNGEE, per germline. The V segment lost 3 bases and the J segment 6 bases; nucleotides outside the gene matches: 9. This chain's CDR3 is CASSEQGNNVEQYF. The CDR3 DNA reads as TGTGCCAGCAGCGAACAGGGGAATAACGTCGAGCAGTACTTC.

The rearrangement joins TRBV4-3 to TRBJ2-2, with 9 bases fitting TRBD2. Unmatched junction bases numbered 8, after V lost 3 bases and J lost 3 bases. The CDR3 covers 17 residues. CDR1 is LGHNA and CDR2 is YSLEER in the germline V gene. CDR3 in amino acids: CASSHPRIAGDTGELFF. The CDR3 DNA sequence: TGCGCCAGCAGCCACCCCAGGATAGCGGGGGACACCGGGGAGCTGTTTTTT.

This rearrangement joins TRBV13 to TRBJ1-6; D remains ambiguous. V was trimmed by 0 bases and J by 12 bases, leaving 9 bases between them. Looked up from germline, CDR1 is PRHDT and CDR2 is FYEKMQ (reference sequence). The CDR3 runs to 13 residues. The DNA for the CDR3 is TGTGCCAGCAGCTTAGGCCGAGGAGGACCCCTCCACTTT. Translation gives CASSLGRGGPLHF.

This rearrangement joins TRBV12-3 or TRBV12-4 to TRBJ1-3; D call uncertain. Trimming removed 2 bases at V and 4 bases at J, with 6 bases between. This CDR3 has 13 residues. This CDR3 reads CASSLYSGNTIYF. The CDR3 DNA follows: TGTGCCAGCAGTTTATATTCGGGAAACACCATATATTTT.

The J gene is TRBJ2-6, the V gene TRBV6-2 or TRBV6-3; D is unresolved. Per germline, CDR1 MNHEY and CDR2 SVGEGT. The germline V and J ends were trimmed by 5 bases and 2 bases, with 10 bases remaining between them. This CDR3 has 15 amino acids. CDR3 sequence (DNA): TGTGCCAGCAGTCCCCCTTGGACTGGGGCCAACGTCCTGACTTTC. Translating gives CASSPPWTGANVLTF.

This chain uses TRBV4-1 with TRBJ2-3, with TRBD2 matching over 14 bases. CDR1 is MGHRA, CDR2 YSYEKL, per germline. V shed 0 bases and J 4 bases; nucleotides not matched to a gene: 6. The CDR3 totals 18 residues. CDR3 bases: TGCGCCAGCAGCCAAGAAAGACTAGCGGGGGGGACCCCAGATACGCAGTATTTT. Its protein product is CASSQERLAGGTPDTQYF.

V is TRBV4-1 and J is TRBJ2-3; D assignment may be TRBD1 or TRBD2 (5 bases each). The CDR3 totals 13 residues. Trimming cost V 3 bases and J 4 bases, with 8 bases left between them. Per the germline V gene, CDR1 is MGHRA and CDR2 is YSYEKL. CDR3 sequence: CASSQRGADTQYF. DNA for the CDR3: TGCGCCAGCAGCCAGAGAGGGGCAGATACGCAGTATTTT.